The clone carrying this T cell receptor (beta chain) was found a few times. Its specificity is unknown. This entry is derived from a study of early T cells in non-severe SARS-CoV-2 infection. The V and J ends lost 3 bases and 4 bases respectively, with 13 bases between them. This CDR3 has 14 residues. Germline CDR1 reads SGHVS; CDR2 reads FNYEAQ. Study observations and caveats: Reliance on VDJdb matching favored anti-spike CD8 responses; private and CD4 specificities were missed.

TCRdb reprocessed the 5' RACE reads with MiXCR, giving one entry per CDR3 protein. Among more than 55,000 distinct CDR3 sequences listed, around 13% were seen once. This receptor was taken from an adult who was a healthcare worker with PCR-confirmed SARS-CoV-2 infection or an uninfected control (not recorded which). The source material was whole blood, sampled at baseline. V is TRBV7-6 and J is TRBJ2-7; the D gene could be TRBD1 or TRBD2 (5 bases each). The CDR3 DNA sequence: TGTGCCAGCAGCTTTGGGGACGGATTATACGAGCAGTACTTC. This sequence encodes CASSFGDGLYEQYF.